The clone carrying this T cell receptor beta chain was detected only a few times. Primers for the PCR totalled 60 Vbeta and 13 Jbeta. Some clones are missing from TCRdb's copy, which holds only in-frame ones; the method was immunoSEQ multiplex PCR. The repertoire holds 120,000 or so clones, with around three quarters as singletons. These data originate in a study of cytomegalovirus exposure and HLA in healthy donors. The ends were cut back, 3 bases at V and 9 bases at J, with 9 bases in the middle. Germline V CDR1 and CDR2: SGHDN, FVKESK. The CDR3 spans 13 residues. This sequence was found in a female donor in good health and CMV-seronegative. Sequenced: PBMCs. The chain is built from TRBV14 and TRBJ1-6, with D perhaps matching TRBD1 (5 bases). This CDR3 is CASSQGGVSPLHF. Written as DNA, the CDR3 is TGTGCCAGCAGCCAGGGGGGGGTTTCACCCCTCCACTTT. The full variable domain, completed using reference TRBV14 and TRBJ1-6, is EAGVTQFPSHSVIEKGQTVTLRCDPISGHDNLYWYRRVMGKEIKFLLHFVKESKQDESGMPNNRFLAERTGGTYSTLKVQPAELEDSGVYFCASSQGGVSPLHFGNGTRLTVT.